This T cell receptor (beta chain) originates from a study of T cell responses to AZD1222 COVID-19 vaccine. Using immunoSEQ multiplex PCR, the repertoire was profiled, and TCRdb retains in-frame clones only, with some absent. The sample has under 200,000 clones; 88% are singletons. V was cut by 6 bases and J by 2 bases, with 15 bases left in between. In germline, CDR1 is LNHDA, CDR2 SQIVND (reference sequence). CDR3 length: 15 residues. This chain joins TRBV19 and TRBJ2-3; possibly TRBD1 for D (6 bases). This TCR derives from an adult who received the AZD1222 COVID-19 vaccine. The sample in question was peripheral blood, obtained 28 days after the second AZD1222 dose. The CDR3 DNA is TGTGCCAGTAGACTCCGGGACATTGACACAGATACGCAGTATTTT. Translation gives CASRLRDIDTDTQYF.